These 15 T cell receptor beta chains were all obtained from the same sample, sequenced in a study of shared clonotypes between healthy human individuals. Data came from immunoSEQ multiplex PCR; TCRdb stores just in-frame clones and leaves some out. This table holds about 1.1 million clones, around three quarters found once. The sequencing sample was made of memory CD4+ T cells from PBMCs. Noted subset: CD45RA-negative fraction. Receptors were obtained from a man aged 18 to 30 in good health. Some clones in this sample may be carry-over from other donors' samples.

About this clone: This likely reflects a read error, since a far larger clone is one base away. Other DNA sequences in the sample encode the same CDR3. This chain uses TRBV2 with TRBJ2-5; TRBD1 matches 11 bases. J was trimmed by 5 bases and V by 6 bases; bases with no gene match: 5. The CDR3 is 14 amino acids. CDR1 is SNHLY, CDR2 FYNNEI, per germline. For the CDR3, the DNA is TGTGCCAGCAGCGCAGGGACAGGGGGGGAGACCCAGTACTTC. Translation gives CASSAGTGGETQYF.

V gene TRBV9 combines with J gene TRBJ2-3; 7 bases fit TRBD2. Germline CDR1 SGDLS, CDR2 YYNGEE. J lost 0 bases, V lost 0 bases, and 7 bases had no gene match. The CDR3 is 17 residues long. CDR3 residues: CASSVATGEGSTDTQYF. The CDR3 DNA sequence: TGTGCCAGCAGCGTAGCTACGGGGGAGGGGAGCACAGATACGCAGTATTTT.

The genes are TRBV7-9 and TRBJ2-7; TRBD1 matches 7 bases. CDR1 and CDR2 from the germline V gene are SEHNR and FQNEAQ (reference sequence). The CDR3 length is 14 residues. Trimming took 5 bases from V and 1 from J; bases not matched to a gene: 5. CDR3 protein: CASSRQGISYEQYF. CDR3 DNA: TGTGCCAGCAGCCGACAGGGAATTTCCTACGAGCAGTACTTC.

This chain connects TRBV7-9 to TRBJ2-2, with TRBD2 matching over 8 bases. The CDR3 is 15 residues long. Germline assignment: CDR1 SEHNR and CDR2 FQNEAQ (reference sequence). V was clipped by 1 base and J by 6 bases; unmatched bases: 4. In nucleotides, the CDR3 is TGTGCCAGCAGCTTAGGACTAGCGCTCGCCGGGGAGCTGTTTTTT. It yields the protein CASSLGLALAGELFF.

The gene calls are TRBV30 and TRBJ2-5; D remains unclear. Between the trimmed V and J ends, which lost 0 bases and 5 bases, there was a span of 13 bases. The CDR3 is 14 residues long. Per germline, CDR1 GTSNPN and CDR2 SVGIG (reference sequence). The CDR3 spells CAWSVLLGKETQYF. DNA of the CDR3: TGTGCCTGGAGTGTACTTCTAGGGAAGGAGACCCAGTACTTC.

Note on this clone: Different DNA sequences within this sample yield the same CDR3. The DNA for the CDR3 is TGTGCCAGCAGTGAAGGGGGTTTTTCCTACGAGCAGTACTTC. It specifies CASSEGGFSYEQYF. J is TRBJ2-7 and V is TRBV6-1; D remains ambiguous. The CDR3 has 14 residues. The V end lost 1 base, the J end lost 1 base, and 8 bases lay between the germline ends. Germline-derived CDR1 and CDR2 are MNHNS and SASEGT.

In its sample, this clone was seen many times. The chain joins TRBV30 to TRBJ1-2, with D hard to call. The CDR3 length is 11 residues. Trimming pared 0 bases from V and 7 bases from J, leaving 6 bases between. Germline assignment: CDR1 GTSNPN and CDR2 SVGIG (reference sequence). The CDR3 is CAWSVTLGYTF. The CDR3 region has the DNA TGTGCCTGGAGTGTAACGCTTGGCTACACCTTC.

This clone showed up just once. The chain is built from TRBV7-2 and TRBJ1-1; weak D call: TRBD1 (5 bases). The CDR3 runs to 15 residues. V lost 5 bases to trimming and J lost 3 bases, with 16 bases between them. Germline V gene data show CDR1 as SGHTA and CDR2 as FQGNSA. The CDR3 DNA reads TGTGCCAGCAGCCCGCCGGGGGGTTTGTACACTGAAGCTTTCTTT. Translating gives CASSPPGGLYTEAFF.

To note about this clone: This specimen includes other DNA sequences encoding the same CDR3. CDR3 in DNA: TGCGCCAGCAGCTTGGCAGGGGGCTCCTACGAGCAGTACTTC. This translates into CASSLAGGSYEQYF. This chain joins TRBV5-1 and TRBJ2-7, with TRBD1 identical over 7 bases. CDR3 length equals 14 residues. Germline assignment: CDR1 SGHRS and CDR2 YFSETQ. Trimming at V came to 0 bases and at J to 0 bases, leaving 0 bases not matched to a gene.

The chain joins TRBV5-1 to TRBJ2-5; D is undetermined. Germline V gene lookup returns CDR1 SGHRS and CDR2 YFSETQ. The CDR3 runs 15 residues. V was pared by 2 bases and J by 5 bases, with 16 bases between. The DNA for the CDR3 is TGCGCCAGCAGCTTCACACCTACCCTCCAGGAGACCCAGTACTTC. Protein product: CASSFTPTLQETQYF.

The rearrangement links TRBV6-1 to TRBJ2-7; 7 bases fit TRBD1. The V segment lost 6 bases and the J segment 1 base; nucleotides outside the gene matches: 3. Germline loops: CDR1 MNHNS, CDR2 SASEGT. This CDR3 has 13 amino acids. The CDR3 region is CASRPGQSYEQYF. The CDR3 nucleotides read TGTGCCAGCAGGCCGGGACAGTCCTACGAGCAGTACTTC.

Note on this clone: A much bigger clone sits one base away, suggesting this may be a read error. This chain joins TRBV5-1 and TRBJ2-7; D not resolved. This CDR3 contains 11 residues. Germline V gene data show CDR1 as SGHRS and CDR2 as YFSETQ. The V gene lost 0 bases and the J gene lost 5 bases, with 3 bases spanning the gap. As DNA, the CDR3 is TGCGCCAGCAGCTTGGCCGACGAGCAGTACTTC. Protein sequence: CASSLADEQYF.

This clone was observed a handful of times. V is TRBV19 and J is TRBJ1-1, with TRBD1 matching 7 bases. Trimming removed 5 bases from V and 0 bases from J; junction bases left unmatched: 6. The V gene's germline CDR1 is LNHDA and CDR2 SQIVND (reference sequence). CDR3 length: 15 residues. The CDR3, as DNA: TGTGCCAGTAGTGCCAAGACAGGGCTGAACACTGAAGCTTTCTTT. It specifies CASSAKTGLNTEAFF. Full variable domain (outside the CDR3, taken from reference TRBV19 and TRBJ1-1): DGGITQSPKYLFRKEGQNVTLSCEQNLNHDAMYWYRQDPGQGLRLIYYSQIVNDFQKGDIAEGYSVSREKKESFPLTVTSAQKNPTAFYLCASSAKTGLNTEAFFGQGTRLTVV.

Only a few counts were recorded for this clone. The J gene is TRBJ2-1, the V gene TRBV2; D perhaps matches TRBD2 (5 bases). CDR3 length: 11 amino acids. Per the germline V gene, CDR1 is SNHLY and CDR2 is FYNNEI. The V end lost 8 bases, the J end lost 4 bases, and 6 bases lay between the germline ends. The CDR3 sequence is CASGRYNEQFF. CDR3 nucleotides: TGTGCCAGCGGGAGATACAATGAGCAGTTCTTC.

This clone was found a few times. The chain carries TRBV5-4 and TRBJ2-5; 10 positions match TRBD2. The CDR3 is 15 amino acids. Germline lookup yields CDR1 SGHNT and CDR2 YYREEE (reference sequence). V lost 1 base to trimming and J lost 11 bases; unmatched junction nucleotides: 11. CDR3 sequence (DNA): TGTGCCAGCAGCTTGCGTACTAGCGGGGAAGGGGAGCAGTACTTC. Its protein product is CASSLRTSGEGEQYF. The whole variable domain, remainder taken from reference TRBV5-4 and TRBJ2-5, is ETGVTQSPTHLIKTRGQQVTLRCSSQSGHNTVSWYQQALGQGPQFIFQYYREEENGRGNFPPRFSGLQFPNYSSELNVNALELDDSALYLCASSLRTSGEGEQYFGPGTRLLVL.